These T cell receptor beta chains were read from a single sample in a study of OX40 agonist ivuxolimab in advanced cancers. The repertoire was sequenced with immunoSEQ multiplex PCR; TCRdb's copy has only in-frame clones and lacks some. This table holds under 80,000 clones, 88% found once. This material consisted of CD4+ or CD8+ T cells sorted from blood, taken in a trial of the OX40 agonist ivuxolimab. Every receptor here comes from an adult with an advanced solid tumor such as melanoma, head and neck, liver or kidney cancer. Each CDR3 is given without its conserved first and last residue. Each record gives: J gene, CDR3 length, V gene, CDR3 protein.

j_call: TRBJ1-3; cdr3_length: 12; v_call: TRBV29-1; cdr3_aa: SARQGPSGNTIY
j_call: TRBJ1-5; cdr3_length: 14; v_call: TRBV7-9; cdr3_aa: ASSSSAGQGHQPQH
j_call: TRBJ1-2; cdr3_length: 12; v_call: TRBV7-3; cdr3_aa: ASSLDGTGIGYT
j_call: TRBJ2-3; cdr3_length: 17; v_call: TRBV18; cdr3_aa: ASSPGLAATSTFTDTQY
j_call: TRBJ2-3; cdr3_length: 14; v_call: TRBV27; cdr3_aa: ASSLFAAGLTDTQY
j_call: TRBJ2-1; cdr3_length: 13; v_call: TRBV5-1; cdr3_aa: ASSLLAGRLNEQF
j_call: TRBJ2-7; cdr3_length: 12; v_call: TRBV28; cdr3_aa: ASGGVAGVHEQY
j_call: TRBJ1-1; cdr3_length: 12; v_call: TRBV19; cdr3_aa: ASSIGRDRTEAF
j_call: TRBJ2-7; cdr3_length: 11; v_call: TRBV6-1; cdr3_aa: ASSQRERGEQY
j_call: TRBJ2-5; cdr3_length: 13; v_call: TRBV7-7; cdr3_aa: ASNVAGGPQETQY
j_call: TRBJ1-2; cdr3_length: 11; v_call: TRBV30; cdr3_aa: AWSVARGQGDH
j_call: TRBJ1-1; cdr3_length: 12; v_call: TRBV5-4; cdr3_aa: ASSLTGGAYEAF
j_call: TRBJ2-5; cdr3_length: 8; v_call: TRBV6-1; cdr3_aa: ASRVETQY
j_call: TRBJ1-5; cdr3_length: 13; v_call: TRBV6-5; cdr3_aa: ASSYPQGVGQPQH